The TCR beta chain under discussion was sequenced for a study of cytomegalovirus exposure and HLA in healthy donors. In the study overall: When over 300 donors were genotyped, 81% of them were found to fall in the Caucasian-associated ancestry cluster. Study-wide points: Highly shared variants forming one cluster were likely a sequencing artifact.

13 Jbeta primers and 60 Vbeta primers were used for the PCR. Generated by immunoSEQ multiplex PCR, the TCRdb table keeps only in-frame clones and is missing some. The table lists 200,000 to 250,000 clones, more than 60% of them singletons. Details on this clone: Its antigen is undetermined.

The clonotype comes from a man aged 40-49 years in good health and CMV-seronegative. The sample was PBMCs.

CDR3 sequence (DNA): TGTGCCAGCAACCGGGACACTTACAATGAGCAGTTCTTC. Amino acid sequence: CASNRDTYNEQFF. V is TRBV14 and J is TRBJ2-1; perhaps TRBD1 as D (6 bases). Trimming cost V 7 bases and J 4 bases, with 11 bases left between them. The V gene's germline CDR1 is SGHDN and CDR2 FVKESK. The CDR3 contains 13 residues.